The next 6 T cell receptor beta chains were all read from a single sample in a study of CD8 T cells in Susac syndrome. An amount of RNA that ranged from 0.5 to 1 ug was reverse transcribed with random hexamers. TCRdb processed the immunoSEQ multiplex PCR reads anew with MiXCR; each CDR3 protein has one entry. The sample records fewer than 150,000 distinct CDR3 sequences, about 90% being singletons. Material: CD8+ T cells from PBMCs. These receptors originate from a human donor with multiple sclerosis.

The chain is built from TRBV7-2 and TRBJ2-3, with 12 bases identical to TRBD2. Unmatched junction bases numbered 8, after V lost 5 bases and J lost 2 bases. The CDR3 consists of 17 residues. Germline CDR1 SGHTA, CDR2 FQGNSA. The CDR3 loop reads CASSQRLAGEITDTQYF. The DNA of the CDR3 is TGTGCCAGCAGCCAACGACTAGCGGGAGAAATCACAGATACGCAGTATTTT. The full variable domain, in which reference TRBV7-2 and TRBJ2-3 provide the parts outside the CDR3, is GAGVSQSPSNKVTEKGKDVELRCDPISGHTALYWYRQSLGQGLEFLIYFQGNSAPDKSGLPSDRFSAERTGGSVSTLTIQRTQQEDSAVYLCASSQRLAGEITDTQYFGPGTRLTVL.

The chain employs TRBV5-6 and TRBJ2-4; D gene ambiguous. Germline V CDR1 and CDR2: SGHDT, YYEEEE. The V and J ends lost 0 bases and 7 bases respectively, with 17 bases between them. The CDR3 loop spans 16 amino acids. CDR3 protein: CASSLEQGMGMNIQYF. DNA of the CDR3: TGTGCCAGCAGCTTGGAACAAGGAATGGGCATGAACATTCAGTACTTC.

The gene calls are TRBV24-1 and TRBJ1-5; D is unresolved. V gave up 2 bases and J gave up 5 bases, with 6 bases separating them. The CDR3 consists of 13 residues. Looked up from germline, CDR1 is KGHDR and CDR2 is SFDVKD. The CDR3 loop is CATSDSRDQPQHF. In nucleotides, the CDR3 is TGTGCCACCAGTGATTCCCGGGATCAGCCCCAGCATTTT.

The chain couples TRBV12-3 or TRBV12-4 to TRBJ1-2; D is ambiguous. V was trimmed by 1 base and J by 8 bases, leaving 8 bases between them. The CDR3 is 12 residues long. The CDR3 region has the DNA TGTGCCAGCAGTTTAGGACTTTGGGGCTACACCTTC. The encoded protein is CASSLGLWGYTF.

The CDR3, as DNA: TGTGCCAGCGGGTCGGGGACCGGGGAGCTGTTTTTT. Translating gives CASGSGTGELFF. The V gene is TRBV6-5, the J gene TRBJ2-2, with D maybe TRBD2 (5 bases). The CDR3 has 12 residues. From germline, CDR1 is MNHEY and CDR2 SVGAGI. V lost 8 bases, J lost 5 bases, and 9 bases lay in between.

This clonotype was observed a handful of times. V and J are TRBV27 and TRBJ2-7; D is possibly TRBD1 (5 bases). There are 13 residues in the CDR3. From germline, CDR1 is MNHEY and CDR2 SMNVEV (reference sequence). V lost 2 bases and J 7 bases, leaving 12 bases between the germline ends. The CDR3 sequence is CASSLGAGGEQYF. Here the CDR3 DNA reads TGTGCCAGCAGTTTAGGGGCAGGTGGGGAGCAGTACTTC.